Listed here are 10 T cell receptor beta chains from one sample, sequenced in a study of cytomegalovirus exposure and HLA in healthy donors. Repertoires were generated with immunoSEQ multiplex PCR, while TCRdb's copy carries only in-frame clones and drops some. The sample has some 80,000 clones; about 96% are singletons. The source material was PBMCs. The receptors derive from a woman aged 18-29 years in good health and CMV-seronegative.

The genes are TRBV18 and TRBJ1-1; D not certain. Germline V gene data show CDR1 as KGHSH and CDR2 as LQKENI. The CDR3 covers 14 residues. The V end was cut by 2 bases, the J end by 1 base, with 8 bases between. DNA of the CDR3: TGTGCCAGCTCACCAAGAAGCAAGAACACTGAAGCTTTCTTT. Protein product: CASSPRSKNTEAFF.

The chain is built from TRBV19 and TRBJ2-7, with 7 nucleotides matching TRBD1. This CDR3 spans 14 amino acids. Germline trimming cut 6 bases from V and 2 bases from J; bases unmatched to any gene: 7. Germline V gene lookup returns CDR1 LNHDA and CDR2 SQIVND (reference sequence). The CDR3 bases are TGTGCCAGTAGCGTGCAGGGGGATCCCTACGAGCAGTACTTC. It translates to CASSVQGDPYEQYF.

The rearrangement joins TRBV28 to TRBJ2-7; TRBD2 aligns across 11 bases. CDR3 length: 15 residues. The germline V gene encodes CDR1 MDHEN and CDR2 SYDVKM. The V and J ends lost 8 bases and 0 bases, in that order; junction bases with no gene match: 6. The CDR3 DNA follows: TGTGCCAGCGCGACTAGCGGGGCTAGCTCCTACGAGCAGTACTTC. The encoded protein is CASATSGASSYEQYF.

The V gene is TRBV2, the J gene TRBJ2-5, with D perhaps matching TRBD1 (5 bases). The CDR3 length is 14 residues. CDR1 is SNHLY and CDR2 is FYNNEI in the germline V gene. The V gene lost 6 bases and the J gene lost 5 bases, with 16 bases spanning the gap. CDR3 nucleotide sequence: TGTGCCAGCAGGTCCCCGCCCAGACAGGAGACCCAGTACTTC. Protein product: CASRSPPRQETQYF.

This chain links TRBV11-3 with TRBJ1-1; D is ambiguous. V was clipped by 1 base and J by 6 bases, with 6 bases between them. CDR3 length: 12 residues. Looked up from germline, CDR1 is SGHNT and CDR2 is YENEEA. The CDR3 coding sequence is TGTGCCAGCAGCTTAGGTTCGGCTGAAGCTTTCTTT. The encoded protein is CASSLGSAEAFF.

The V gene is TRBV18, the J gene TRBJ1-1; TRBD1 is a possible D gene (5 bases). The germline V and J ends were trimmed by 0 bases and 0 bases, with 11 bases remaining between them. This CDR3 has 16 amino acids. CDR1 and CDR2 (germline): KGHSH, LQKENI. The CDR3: CASSPPLGAMNTEAFF. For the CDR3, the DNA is TGTGCCAGCTCACCACCCCTAGGGGCTATGAACACTGAAGCTTTCTTT.

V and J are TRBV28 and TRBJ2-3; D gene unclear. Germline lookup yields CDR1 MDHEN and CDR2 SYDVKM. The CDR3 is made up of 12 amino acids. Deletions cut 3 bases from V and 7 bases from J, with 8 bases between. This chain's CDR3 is CASSLPVNTQYF. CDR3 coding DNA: TGTGCCAGCAGTTTGCCGGTGAATACGCAGTATTTT.

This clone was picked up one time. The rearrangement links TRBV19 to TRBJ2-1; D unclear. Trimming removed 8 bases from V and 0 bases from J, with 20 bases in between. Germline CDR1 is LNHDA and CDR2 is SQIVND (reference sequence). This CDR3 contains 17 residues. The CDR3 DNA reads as TGTGCCAGTTTCCCTCCGAGCGCAAGGTTCTCCTACAATGAGCAGTTCTTC. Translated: CASFPPSARFSYNEQFF.

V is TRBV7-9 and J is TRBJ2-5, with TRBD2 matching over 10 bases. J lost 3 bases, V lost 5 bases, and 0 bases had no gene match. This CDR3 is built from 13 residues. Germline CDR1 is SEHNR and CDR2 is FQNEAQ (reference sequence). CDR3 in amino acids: CASSGLAEETQYF. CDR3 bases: TGTGCCAGCAGCGGACTAGCGGAAGAGACCCAGTACTTC. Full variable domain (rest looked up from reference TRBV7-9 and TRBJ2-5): DTGVSQNPRHKITKRGQNVTFRCDPISEHNRLYWYRQTLGQGPEFLTYFQNEAQLEKSRLLSDRFSAERPKGSFSTLEIQRTEQGDSAMYLCASSGLAEETQYFGPGTRLLVL.

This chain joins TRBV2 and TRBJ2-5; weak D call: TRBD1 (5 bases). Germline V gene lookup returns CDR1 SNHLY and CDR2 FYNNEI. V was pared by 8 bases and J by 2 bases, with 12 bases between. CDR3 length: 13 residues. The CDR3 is CASLKNRQETQYF. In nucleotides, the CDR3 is TGTGCCAGCCTCAAAAACAGGCAAGAGACCCAGTACTTC.